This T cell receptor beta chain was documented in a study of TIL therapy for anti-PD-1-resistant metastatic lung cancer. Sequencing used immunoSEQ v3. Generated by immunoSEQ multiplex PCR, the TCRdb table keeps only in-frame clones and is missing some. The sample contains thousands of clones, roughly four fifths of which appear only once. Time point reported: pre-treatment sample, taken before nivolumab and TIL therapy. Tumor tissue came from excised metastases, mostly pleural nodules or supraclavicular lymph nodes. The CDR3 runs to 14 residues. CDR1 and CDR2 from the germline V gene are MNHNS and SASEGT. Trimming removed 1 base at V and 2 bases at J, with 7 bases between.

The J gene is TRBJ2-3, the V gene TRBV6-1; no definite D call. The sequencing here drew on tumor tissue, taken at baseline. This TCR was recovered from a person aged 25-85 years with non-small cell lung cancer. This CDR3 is CASSEGSFTDTQYF. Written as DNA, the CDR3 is TGTGCCAGCAGTGAAGGAAGTTTCACAGATACGCAGTATTTT.